This T cell receptor (beta chain) was recorded in a study of breast tumors, draining lymph nodes, adjacent tissues. Judged by abundance, this clonotype is medium-sized. A single record per CDR3 protein comes from TCRdb applying MiXCR to the multiplex PCR reads. The sample includes approximately 13,000 distinct CDR3 sequences, 35% to 40% of them seen just once. Trimming cost V 6 bases and J 7 bases, with 16 bases left between them. The CDR3 runs to 12 residues. Germline V gene data show CDR1 as SQVTM and CDR2 as ANQGSEA. V usage is TRBV29-1 and J usage is TRBJ2-7; possibly TRBD1 or TRBD2 for D (5 bases each). Sequencing input: breast tumor tissue. This TCR was recovered from a female donor with breast cancer. Some clones in this sample may be carry-over from other donors' samples. The CDR3 is CSVDTDKREQYF. CDR3 nucleotides: TGCAGCGTAGATACGGACAAGCGGGAGCAGTACTTC.